The subject of this entry is one T cell receptor (beta chain). Repertoires were generated with immunoSEQ multiplex PCR, while TCRdb's copy carries only in-frame clones and drops some. The sample includes about 38,000 clones, roughly 91% of them seen just once. This CDR3 has 16 residues. V gave up 2 bases and J gave up 2 bases; unmatched junction bases: 7. Germline loops: CDR1 SGDLS, CDR2 YYNGEE. This record comes from a study of T cell changes during pregnancy in multiple sclerosis. The source is a female donor with multiple sclerosis, enrolled in a pregnancy study. The genes are TRBV9 and TRBJ2-3; 8 nucleotides line up with TRBD2. The sequencing used CD8+ T cells from peripheral blood mononuclear cells, collected in the second trimester of pregnancy. In nucleotides, the CDR3 is TGTGCCAGCAGCGTTCCGCTAGCGGGTTACACAGATACGCAGTATTTT. Translation: CASSVPLAGYTDTQYF.